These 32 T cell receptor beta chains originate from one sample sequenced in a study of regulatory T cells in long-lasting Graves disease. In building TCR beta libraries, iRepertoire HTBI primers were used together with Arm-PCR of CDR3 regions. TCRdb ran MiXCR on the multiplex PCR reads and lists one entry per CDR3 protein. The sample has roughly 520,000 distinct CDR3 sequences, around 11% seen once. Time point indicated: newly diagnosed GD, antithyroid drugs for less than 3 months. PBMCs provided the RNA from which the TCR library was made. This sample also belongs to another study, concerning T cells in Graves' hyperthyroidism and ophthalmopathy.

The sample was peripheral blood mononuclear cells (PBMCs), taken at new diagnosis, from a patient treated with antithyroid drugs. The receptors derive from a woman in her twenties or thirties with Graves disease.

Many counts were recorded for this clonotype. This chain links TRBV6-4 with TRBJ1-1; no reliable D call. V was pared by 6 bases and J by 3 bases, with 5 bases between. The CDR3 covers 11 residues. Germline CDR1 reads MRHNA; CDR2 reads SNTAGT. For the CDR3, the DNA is TGTGCCAGCAGGCGGGACACTGAAGCTTTCTTT. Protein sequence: CASRRDTEAFF.

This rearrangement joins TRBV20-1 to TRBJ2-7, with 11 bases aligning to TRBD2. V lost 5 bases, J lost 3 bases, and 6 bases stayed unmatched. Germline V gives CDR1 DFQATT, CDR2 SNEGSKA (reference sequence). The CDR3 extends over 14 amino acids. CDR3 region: CSALPGTSGYEQYF. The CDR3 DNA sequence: TGCAGTGCTCTGCCCGGGACTAGCGGCTACGAGCAGTACTTC.

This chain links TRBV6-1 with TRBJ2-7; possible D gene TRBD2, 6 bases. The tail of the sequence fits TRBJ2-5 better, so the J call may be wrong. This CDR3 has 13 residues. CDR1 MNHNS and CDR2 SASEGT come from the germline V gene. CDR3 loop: CASSVSLAETQYF. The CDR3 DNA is TGTGCCAGCAGCGTCTCACTAGCAGAGACCCAGTACTTC.

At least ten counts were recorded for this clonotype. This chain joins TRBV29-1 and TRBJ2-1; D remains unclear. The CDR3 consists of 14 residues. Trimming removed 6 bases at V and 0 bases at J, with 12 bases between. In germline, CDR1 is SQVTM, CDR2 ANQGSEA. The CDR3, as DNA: TGCAGCGTCTACGAAAAAAGCTCCTACAATGAGCAGTTCTTC. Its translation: CSVYEKSSYNEQFF.

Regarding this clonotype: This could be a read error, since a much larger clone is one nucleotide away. The CDR3 bases are TGTGCCGCCAGTGATTTGGAAGCGGGAGGGCCCTACGAGCAGTACTTC. Amino acids: CAASDLEAGGPYEQYF. This rearrangement joins TRBV24-1 to TRBJ2-7, with 10 bases matching TRBD2. The CDR3 spans 16 residues. The germline gives CDR1 KGHDR, CDR2 SFDVKD.

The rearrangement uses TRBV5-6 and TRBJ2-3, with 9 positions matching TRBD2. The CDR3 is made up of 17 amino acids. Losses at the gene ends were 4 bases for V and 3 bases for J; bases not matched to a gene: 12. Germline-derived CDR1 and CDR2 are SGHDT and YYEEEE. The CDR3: CASSQLPGLAMTDTQYF. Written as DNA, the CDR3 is TGTGCCAGCAGCCAGCTTCCGGGACTAGCAATGACAGATACGCAGTATTTT.

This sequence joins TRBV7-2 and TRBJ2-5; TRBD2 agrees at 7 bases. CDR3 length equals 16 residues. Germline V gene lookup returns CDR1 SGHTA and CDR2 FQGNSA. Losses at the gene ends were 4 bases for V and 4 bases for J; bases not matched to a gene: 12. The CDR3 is CASSSDSGRRSETQYF. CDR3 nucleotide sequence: TGTGCCAGCAGCTCCGATAGCGGGCGGAGGTCAGAGACCCAGTACTTC.

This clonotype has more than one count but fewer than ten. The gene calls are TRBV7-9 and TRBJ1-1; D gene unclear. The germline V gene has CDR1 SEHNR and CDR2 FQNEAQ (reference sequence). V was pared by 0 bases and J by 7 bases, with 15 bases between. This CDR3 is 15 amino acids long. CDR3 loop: CASSLAGGPPLEAFF. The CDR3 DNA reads TGTGCCAGCAGCTTAGCGGGCGGGCCACCCCTTGAAGCTTTCTTT.

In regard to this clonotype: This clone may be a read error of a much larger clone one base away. CDR3 coding DNA: TGTGCCAGCAGCTTTTCGACTAGCGGGAGGGCCCCCTGCAATGAGCAGTTCTTC. This gives the protein CASSFSTSGRAPCNEQFF. The chain is built from TRBV11-2 and TRBJ2-1, with TRBD2 matching 14 bases. The length of the CDR3 is 18 residues. Losses at the gene ends were 3 bases for V and 6 bases for J; bases not matched to a gene: 10. CDR1 is SGHAT, CDR2 FQNNGV, per germline.

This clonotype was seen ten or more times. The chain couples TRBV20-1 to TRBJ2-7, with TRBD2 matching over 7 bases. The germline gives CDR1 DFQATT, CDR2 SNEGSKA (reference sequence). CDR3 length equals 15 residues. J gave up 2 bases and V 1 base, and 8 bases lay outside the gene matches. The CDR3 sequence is CSARGWGGRTYEQYF. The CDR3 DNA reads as TGCAGTGCTAGAGGTTGGGGAGGGCGGACCTACGAGCAGTACTTC.

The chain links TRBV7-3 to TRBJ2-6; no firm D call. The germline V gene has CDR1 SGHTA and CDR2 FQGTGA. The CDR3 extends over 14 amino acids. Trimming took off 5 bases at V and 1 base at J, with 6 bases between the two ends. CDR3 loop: CASSQRSGANVLTF. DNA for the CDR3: TGTGCCAGCAGCCAACGGTCTGGGGCCAACGTCCTGACTTTC.

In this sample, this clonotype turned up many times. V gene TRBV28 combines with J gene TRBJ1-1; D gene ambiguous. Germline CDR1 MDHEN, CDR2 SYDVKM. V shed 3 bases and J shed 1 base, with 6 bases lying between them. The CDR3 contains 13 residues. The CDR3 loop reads CASSFPQNTEAFF. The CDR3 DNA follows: TGTGCCAGCAGTTTCCCCCAGAACACTGAAGCTTTCTTT.

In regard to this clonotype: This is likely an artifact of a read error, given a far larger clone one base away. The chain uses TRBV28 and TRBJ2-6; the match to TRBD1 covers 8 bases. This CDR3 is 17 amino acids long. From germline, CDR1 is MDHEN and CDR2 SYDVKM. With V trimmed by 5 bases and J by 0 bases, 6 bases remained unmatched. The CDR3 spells CASSVTGGFSGANVLTF. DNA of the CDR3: TGTGCCAGCAGTGTTACAGGGGGGTTCTCTGGGGCCAACGTCCTGACTTTC.

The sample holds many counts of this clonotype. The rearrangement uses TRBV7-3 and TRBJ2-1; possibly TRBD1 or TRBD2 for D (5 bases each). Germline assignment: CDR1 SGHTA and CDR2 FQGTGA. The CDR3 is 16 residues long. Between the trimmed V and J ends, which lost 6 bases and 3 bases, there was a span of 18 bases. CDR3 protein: CASSYDQGGGYNEQFF. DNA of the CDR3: TGTGCCAGCAGTTATGATCAGGGTGGAGGCTACAATGAGCAGTTCTTC.

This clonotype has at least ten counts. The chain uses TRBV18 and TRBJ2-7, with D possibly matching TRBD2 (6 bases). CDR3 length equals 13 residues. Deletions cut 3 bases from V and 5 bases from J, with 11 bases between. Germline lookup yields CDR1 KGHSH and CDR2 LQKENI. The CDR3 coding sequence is TGTGCCAGCTCACCGACAGTAGCGGACGAGCAGTACTTC. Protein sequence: CASSPTVADEQYF.

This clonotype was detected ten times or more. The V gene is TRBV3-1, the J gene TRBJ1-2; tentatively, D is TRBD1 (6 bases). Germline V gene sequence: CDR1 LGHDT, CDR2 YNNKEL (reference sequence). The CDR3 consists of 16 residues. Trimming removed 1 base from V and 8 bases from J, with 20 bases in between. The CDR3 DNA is TGTGCCAGCAGCCAAGCCGGGGTAGGGGGAGCGGAAGGCTACACCTTC. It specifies CASSQAGVGGAEGYTF.

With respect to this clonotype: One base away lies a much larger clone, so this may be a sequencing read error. CDR3 amino acids: CAGSFATGRGELFF. The CDR3 region has the DNA TGTGCCGGCAGTTTCGCGACAGGGCGCGGGGAGCTGTTTTTT. The V and J genes are TRBV28 and TRBJ2-2; TRBD1 agrees at 7 bases. Germline-derived CDR1 and CDR2 are MDHEN and SYDVKM. The CDR3 contains 14 residues.

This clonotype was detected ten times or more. The DNA of the CDR3 is TGTGCCATCAGGAAGGCGAACACTGAAGCTTTCTTT. This encodes CAIRKANTEAFF. This sequence joins TRBV10-3 and TRBJ1-1, with unresolved D. CDR1 ENHRY and CDR2 SYGVKD come from the germline V gene. The V end was cut by 6 bases, the J end by 1 base, with 6 bases between. The CDR3 covers 12 residues.

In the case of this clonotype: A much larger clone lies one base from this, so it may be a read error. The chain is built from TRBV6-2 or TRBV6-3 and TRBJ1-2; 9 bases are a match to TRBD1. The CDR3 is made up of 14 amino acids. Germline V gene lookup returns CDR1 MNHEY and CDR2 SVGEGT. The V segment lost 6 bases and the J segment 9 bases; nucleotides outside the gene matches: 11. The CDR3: CASRPGTGIQSYTF. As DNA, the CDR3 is TGTGCCAGCAGGCCCGGGACAGGGATTCAAAGCTACACCTTC.

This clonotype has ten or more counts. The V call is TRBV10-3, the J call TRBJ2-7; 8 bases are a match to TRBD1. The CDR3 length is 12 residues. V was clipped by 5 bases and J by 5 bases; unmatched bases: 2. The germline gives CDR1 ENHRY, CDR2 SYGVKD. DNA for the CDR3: TGTGCCATCAGTAGGACAGGGAACGAGCAGTACTTC. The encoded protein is CAISRTGNEQYF.

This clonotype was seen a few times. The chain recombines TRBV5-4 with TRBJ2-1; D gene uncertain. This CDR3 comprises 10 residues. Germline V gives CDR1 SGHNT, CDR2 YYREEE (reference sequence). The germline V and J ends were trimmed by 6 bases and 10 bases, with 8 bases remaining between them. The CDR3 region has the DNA TGTGCCAGCAATGCGCGCGAGCAGTTCTTC. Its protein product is CASNAREQFF.

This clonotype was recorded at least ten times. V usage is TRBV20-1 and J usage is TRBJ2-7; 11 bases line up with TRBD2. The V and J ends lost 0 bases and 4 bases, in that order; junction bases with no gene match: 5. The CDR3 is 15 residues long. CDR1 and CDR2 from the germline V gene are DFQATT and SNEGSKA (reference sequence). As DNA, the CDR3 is TGCAGTGCTAGAGATTTCACTAGCGGGAGATACGAGCAGTACTTC. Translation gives CSARDFTSGRYEQYF.

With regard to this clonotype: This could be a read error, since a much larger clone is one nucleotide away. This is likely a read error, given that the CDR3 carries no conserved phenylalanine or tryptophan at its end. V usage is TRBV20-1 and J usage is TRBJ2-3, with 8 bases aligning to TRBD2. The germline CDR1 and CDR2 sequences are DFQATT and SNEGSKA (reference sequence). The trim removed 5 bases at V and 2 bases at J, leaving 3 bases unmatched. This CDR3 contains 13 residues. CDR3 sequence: CSAPGGVTDTQYV. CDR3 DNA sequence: TGCAGTGCTCCCGGGGGGGTCACAGATACGCAGTATGTT.

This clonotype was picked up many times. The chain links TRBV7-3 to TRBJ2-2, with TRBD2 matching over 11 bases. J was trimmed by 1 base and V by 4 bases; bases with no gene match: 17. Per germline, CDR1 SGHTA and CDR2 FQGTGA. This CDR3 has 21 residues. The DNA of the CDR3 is TGTGCCAGCAGCTCATACCCCGGGAGGCTAGCGGGAGGCCAGAACACCGGGGAGCTGTTTTTT. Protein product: CASSSYPGRLAGGQNTGELFF.

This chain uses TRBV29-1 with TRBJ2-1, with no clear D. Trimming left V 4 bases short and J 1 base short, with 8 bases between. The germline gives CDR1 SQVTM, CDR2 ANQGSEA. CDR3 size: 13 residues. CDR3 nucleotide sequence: TGCAGCGTTGCCTGGGGATCCTACAATGAGCAGTTCTTC. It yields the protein CSVAWGSYNEQFF.

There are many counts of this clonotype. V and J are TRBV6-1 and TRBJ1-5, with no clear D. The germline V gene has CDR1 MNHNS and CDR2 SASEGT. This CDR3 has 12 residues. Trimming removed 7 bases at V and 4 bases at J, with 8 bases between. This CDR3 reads CASKQPNQPQHF. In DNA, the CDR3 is TGTGCCAGCAAACAGCCTAATCAGCCCCAGCATTTT.

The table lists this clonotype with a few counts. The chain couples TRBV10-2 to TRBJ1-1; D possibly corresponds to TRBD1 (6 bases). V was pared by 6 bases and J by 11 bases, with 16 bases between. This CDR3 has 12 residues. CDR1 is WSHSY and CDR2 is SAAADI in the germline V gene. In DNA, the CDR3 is TGCGCCAGCAGCTCACAGGGAAAGTCGGCTTTCTTT. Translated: CASSSQGKSAFF.

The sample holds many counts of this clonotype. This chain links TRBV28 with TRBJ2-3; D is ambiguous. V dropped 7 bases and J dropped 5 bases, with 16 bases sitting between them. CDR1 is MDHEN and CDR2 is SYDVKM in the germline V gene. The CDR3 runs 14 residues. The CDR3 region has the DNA TGTGCCAGCAAAAGATTTGGGCTCGGAGATACGCAGTATTTT. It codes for CASKRFGLGDTQYF.

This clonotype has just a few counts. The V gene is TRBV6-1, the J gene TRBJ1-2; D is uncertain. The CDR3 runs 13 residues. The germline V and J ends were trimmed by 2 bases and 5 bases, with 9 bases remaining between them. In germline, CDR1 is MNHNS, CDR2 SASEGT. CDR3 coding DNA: TGTGCCAGCAGTGAACCAGTGAATTATGGCTACACCTTC. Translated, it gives CASSEPVNYGYTF.

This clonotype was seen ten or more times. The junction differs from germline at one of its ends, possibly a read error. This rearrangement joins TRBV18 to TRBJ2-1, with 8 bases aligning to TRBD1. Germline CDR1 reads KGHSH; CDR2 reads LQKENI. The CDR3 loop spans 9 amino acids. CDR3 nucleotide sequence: TGTGCCAGCTCACCACACAGGGGGTTC. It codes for CASSPHRGF.

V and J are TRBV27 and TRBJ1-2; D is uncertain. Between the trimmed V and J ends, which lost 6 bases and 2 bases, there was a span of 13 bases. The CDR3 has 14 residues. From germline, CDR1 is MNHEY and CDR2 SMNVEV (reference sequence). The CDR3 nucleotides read TGTGCCAGCAGGAATGACCGGGAAAACTATGGCTACACCTTC. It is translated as CASRNDRENYGYTF.

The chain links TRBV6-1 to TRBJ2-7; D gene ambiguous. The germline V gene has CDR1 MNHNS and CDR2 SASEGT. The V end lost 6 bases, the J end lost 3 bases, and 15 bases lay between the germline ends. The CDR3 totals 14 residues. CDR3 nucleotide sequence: TGTGCCAGCAGCACCTACAAGGGATACTACGAGCAGTACTTC. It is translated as CASSTYKGYYEQYF.